This T cell receptor beta chain was profiled in a study of blood T cell repertoires in COVID-19. At the level of the study: There were acute and convalescent COVID-19 samples, and they came from the United States, Italy and Spain.

Generated by immunoSEQ multiplex PCR, the TCRdb table keeps only in-frame clones and is missing some. The sample lists more than 60,000 clones, around 80% occurring once. The CDR3 loop spans 15 amino acids. Sequencing was performed on peripheral blood. V is TRBV21-1 and J is TRBJ1-6; the table names TRBD1, a call not compared with the DNA. TRBV21-1 counts as a pseudogene. The clonotype comes from a man in his fifties or sixties with active or convalescent COVID-19. CDR3: CASSNRDRGNSPLHF. The CDR3 DNA follows: TGTGCCAGCAGCAACCGGGACAGGGGTAATTCACCCCTCCACTTT.